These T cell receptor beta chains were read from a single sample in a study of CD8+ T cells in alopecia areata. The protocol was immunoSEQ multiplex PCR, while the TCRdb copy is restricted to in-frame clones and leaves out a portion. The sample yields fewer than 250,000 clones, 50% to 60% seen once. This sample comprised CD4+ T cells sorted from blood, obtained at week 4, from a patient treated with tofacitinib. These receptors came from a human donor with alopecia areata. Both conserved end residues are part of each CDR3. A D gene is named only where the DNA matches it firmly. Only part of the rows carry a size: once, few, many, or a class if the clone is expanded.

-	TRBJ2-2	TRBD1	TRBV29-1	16	TGCAGCGTCCGGGGCGGGGACAGGGAAAACACCGGGGAGCTGTTTTTT	CSVRGGDRENTGELFF
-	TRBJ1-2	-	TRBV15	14	TGTGCCACCAGCAGAGATGCACTAAACTATGGCTACACCTTC	CATSRDALNYGYTF
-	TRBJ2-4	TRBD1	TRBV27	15	TGTGCCAGCAGTTTATCGGGTGGACAGGGGAGAATTCAGTACTTC	CASSLSGGQGRIQYF
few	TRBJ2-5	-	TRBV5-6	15	TGTGCCAGCAGCTCCCCCGTCGGGAATCAAGAGACCCAGTACTTC	CASSSPVGNQETQYF
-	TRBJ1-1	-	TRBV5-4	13	TGTGCCAGCAGCTTGGTAGGTCAGAGCGAAGCTTTCTTT	CASSLVGQSEAFF
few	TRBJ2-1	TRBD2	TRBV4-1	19	TGCGCCAGCAGCCCGAGGGGCTCTAGCGGGAGGGCCACAAGAGATGAGCAGTTCTTC	CASSPRGSSGRATRDEQFF
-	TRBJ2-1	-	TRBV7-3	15	TGTGCCAGCAGCCCCGGTGGTAGCACCTCAATGAAGCAGTTCTTC	CASSPGGSTSMKQFF
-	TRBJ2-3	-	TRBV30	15	TGTGCCTGGAGCCTACACTGGGATTCGGCAGATACGCAGTATTTT	CAWSLHWDSADTQYF
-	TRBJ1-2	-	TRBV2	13	TGTGCCAGCATGGGCCCACTTGGCGGTGGCTACACCTTC	CASMGPLGGGYTF
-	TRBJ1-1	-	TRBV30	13	TGTGCCTGGAGCGACCAGGCGAACACTGAAGCTTTCTTT	CAWSDQANTEAFF